This TCR beta chain originates from a study of cytomegalovirus exposure and HLA in healthy donors. Per germline, CDR1 SEHNR and CDR2 FQNEAQ (reference sequence). Unmatched junction bases numbered 7, after V lost 4 bases and J lost 8 bases. This CDR3 is 13 amino acids long. Researchers ran the PCR with 60 Vbeta and 13 Jbeta primers. Profiling relied on immunoSEQ multiplex PCR, and the TCRdb table lists in-frame clones only, not all of them. Here the sample spans over 110,000 clones, roughly 74% being singletons. Input material: PBMCs. The J gene is TRBJ1-2, the V gene TRBV7-9; 7 nucleotides agree with TRBD1. This clonotype originated in a woman in her late teens or twenties in good health and CMV-seropositive. CDR3 in amino acids: CASSSPTGQGYTF. The CDR3 DNA follows: TGTGCCAGCAGCTCGCCGACAGGGCAGGGCTACACCTTC.